This is a list of T cell receptor beta chains from one sample in a study of Ad26.COV2.S vaccination and SARS-CoV-2 variants. The data were produced by immunoSEQ multiplex PCR, yet TCRdb's version contains in-frame clones alone and is incomplete. Among around 300,000 clones listed, about 90% were seen once. Sequenced here: peripheral blood, sampled in a trial of Ad26.COV2.S vaccine versus placebo. These receptor sequences come from a person between 18 and 65 years old who received the Ad26.COV2.S COVID-19 vaccine or a placebo. The conserved cysteine and the conserved F or W are not part of the CDR3 here. Each record gives: D gene, V gene, J gene, CDR3 length, CDR3 protein. A D gene is named only where the DNA matches it firmly.

D gene: -; V gene: TRBV7-9; J gene: TRBJ1-2; CDR3 length: 14; CDR3 protein: ASSPLRGAERNGYT
D gene: -; V gene: TRBV14; J gene: TRBJ2-5; CDR3 length: 14; CDR3 protein: ASSQPLPGSQETQY
D gene: -; V gene: TRBV9; J gene: TRBJ2-3; CDR3 length: 14; CDR3 protein: ASSVYGVYYADTQY
D gene: TRBD2; V gene: TRBV6-6; J gene: TRBJ2-7; CDR3 length: 11; CDR3 protein: ASSPRGDYEQY
D gene: -; V gene: TRBV10-3; J gene: TRBJ1-2; CDR3 length: 11; CDR3 protein: ANAYGRDYGYT
D gene: -; V gene: TRBV21-1; J gene: TRBJ2-7; CDR3 length: 13; CDR3 protein: ASSNWPTGSYEQY
D gene: -; V gene: TRBV27; J gene: TRBJ1-1; CDR3 length: 14; CDR3 protein: ASSWGIRAGGTEAF
D gene: TRBD2; V gene: TRBV6-2/TRBV6-3; J gene: TRBJ2-5; CDR3 length: 13; CDR3 protein: ASSYGGAGVKTQY
D gene: -; V gene: TRBV4-3; J gene: TRBJ2-7; CDR3 length: 11; CDR3 protein: ASSQGETYEQY
D gene: -; V gene: TRBV7-6; J gene: TRBJ2-5; CDR3 length: 12; CDR3 protein: ASSQGSLPETQY
D gene: -; V gene: TRBV19; J gene: TRBJ2-2; CDR3 length: 14; CDR3 protein: ASSDGTRKVTGELF
D gene: TRBD2; V gene: TRBV18; J gene: TRBJ2-3; CDR3 length: 13; CDR3 protein: ASSRSGGAADTQY
D gene: -; V gene: TRBV7-9; J gene: TRBJ1-1; CDR3 length: 11; CDR3 protein: ASSKPTGAEAF
D gene: TRBD2; V gene: TRBV9; J gene: TRBJ2-7; CDR3 length: 11; CDR3 protein: ASSVERGYEQY
D gene: -; V gene: TRBV6-2/TRBV6-3; J gene: TRBJ1-4; CDR3 length: 14; CDR3 protein: ASSYGSGPANEKLF
D gene: TRBD1; V gene: TRBV10-2; J gene: TRBJ1-1; CDR3 length: 12; CDR3 protein: ASSEAGGDTEAF